The TCR beta chain under discussion was sequenced for a study of cytomegalovirus exposure and HLA in healthy donors. It was with 60 Vbeta and 13 Jbeta primers that the PCR ran. The method was immunoSEQ multiplex PCR; TCRdb's version includes in-frame clones alone and lacks a portion of them. Recorded for this sample: around 140,000 clones. Comment on this clone: At one boundary the junction diverges from the germline segment, which might be a read error. Other DNA sequences within the sample encode an identical CDR3.

The CDR3 extends over 14 amino acids. CDR1 is SGHRS, CDR2 YFSETQ, per germline. The receptor was isolated from a male donor in good health and CMV-seronegative. The chain combines TRBV5-1 with TRBJ2-7, with D possibly TRBD1 on 6 matching bases. Sequencing was carried out using PBMCs. The CDR3 is CASSIQGPEYEQYF. The CDR3, as DNA: TGCGCCAGCAGCATACAGGGACCTGAGTACGAGCAATACTTC. The full variable domain, with the rest looked up from reference TRBV5-1 and TRBJ2-7, is KAGVTQTPRYLIKTRGQQVTLSCSPISGHRSVSWYQQTPGQGLQFLFEYFSETQRNKGNFPGRFSGRQFSNSRSEMNVSTLELGDSALYLCASSIQGPEYEQYFGPGTRLTVT.